These T cell receptor beta chains were read from a single sample in a study of T cell responses to AZD1222 COVID-19 vaccine. Here immunoSEQ multiplex PCR was the method, and the copy in TCRdb shows in-frame clones only, minus some. The sample carries about 200,000 clones, roughly 92% recorded once. This specimen was peripheral blood, taken 28 days after the second AZD1222 dose. Source of these receptors: an adult who received the AZD1222 COVID-19 vaccine. Each CDR3 is given with its conserved first and last residue. Fields, in order: CDR3 DNA, CDR3 protein, clone size, V gene, J gene, D gene. D genes are given only for firm matches. The listing skips clone size in some rows; elsewhere it reads once, few, many or a size class.

DNA: TGTGCCAGCGTGCGGGACTCCTACAATGAGCAGTTCTTC
CDR3: CASVRDSYNEQFF
size: NA
V: TRBV2
J: TRBJ2-1
D: NA

DNA: TGCGCCAGCAGTCCAGGTCTCGGCACTGAAGCTTTCTTT
CDR3: CASSPGLGTEAFF
size: NA
V: TRBV10-1
J: TRBJ1-1
D: NA

DNA: TGTGCCAGCAGCTACACAGGGGGCGGCCAGCCCCAGCATTTT
CDR3: CASSYTGGGQPQHF
size: NA
V: TRBV7-2
J: TRBJ1-5
D: TRBD1

DNA: TGTGCCAGCAGACCGGGGGGGACTAGGGCAATCACAGATACGCAGTATTTT
CDR3: CASRPGGTRAITDTQYF
size: NA
V: TRBV7-9
J: TRBJ2-3
D: TRBD2

DNA: TGCGCCAGCAGCTTAACAGGGGATATTTATAGCAATCAGCCCCAGCATTTT
CDR3: CASSLTGDIYSNQPQHF
size: NA
V: TRBV4-3
J: TRBJ1-5
D: TRBD1

DNA: TGTGCCAGCAGTTACAGGGACACCTCGAACACCGGGGAGCTGTTTTTT
CDR3: CASSYRDTSNTGELFF
size: NA
V: TRBV6-6
J: TRBJ2-2
D: NA

DNA: TGTGCCAGTAGTATGGAGGGGGCGGCTAATGAAAAACTGTTTTTT
CDR3: CASSMEGAANEKLFF
size: NA
V: TRBV19
J: TRBJ1-4
D: TRBD1

DNA: TGTGCCAGCAGCCAGACTAGCGGGGTTTACAATGAGCAGTTCTTC
CDR3: CASSQTSGVYNEQFF
size: NA
V: TRBV5-5
J: TRBJ2-1
D: TRBD2

DNA: TGTGCCAGCAGCTTGGGACAGGACAATGGCTACACCTTC
CDR3: CASSLGQDNGYTF
size: NA
V: TRBV5-4
J: TRBJ1-2
D: NA

DNA: TGTGCCAGCAGTTACGTGGGGACGCCTACTTACAATGAGCAGTTCTTC
CDR3: CASSYVGTPTYNEQFF
size: NA
V: TRBV6-5
J: TRBJ2-1
D: NA

DNA: TGTGCCAGCAGCCTTGGGGGCGGGCCACAAGAGACCCAGTACTTC
CDR3: CASSLGGGPQETQYF
size: NA
V: TRBV7-2
J: TRBJ2-5
D: NA

DNA: TGTGCCAGCAGTCACCTTCCCCCTGGAAACACCATATATTTT
CDR3: CASSHLPPGNTIYF
size: NA
V: TRBV6-5
J: TRBJ1-3
D: NA

DNA: TGCGCCAGCAGCTTGTTACTAGCGGGGGCCACAGATACGCAGTATTTT
CDR3: CASSLLLAGATDTQYF
size: NA
V: TRBV5-1
J: TRBJ2-3
D: TRBD2

DNA: TGTGCCAGCAGCCACTCGGGACCACCGAACACTGAAGCTTTCTTT
CDR3: CASSHSGPPNTEAFF
size: once
V: TRBV7-3
J: TRBJ1-1
D: NA

DNA: TGTGCCAGTAGTATGGGGACAGGGTCCAATCAGCCCCAGCATTTT
CDR3: CASSMGTGSNQPQHF
size: NA
V: TRBV19
J: TRBJ1-5
D: TRBD1